What follows are 24 T cell receptor beta chains derived from one specimen sequenced in a study of T cell repertoires in cytomegalovirus infection. TCRdb reprocessed the reads via MiXCR and lists one record per CDR3 protein. The sample includes about 490,000 distinct CDR3 sequences, less than 30% of them seen just once. The source material was PBMCs. All receptors come from a human donor in good health (CMV status not recorded). Some clones in this sample may be carry-over from other donors' samples.

The chain joins TRBV12-3 or TRBV12-4 to TRBJ1-5, with a tentative D call TRBD1 (5 bases). V was pared by 5 bases and J by 2 bases, with 13 bases between. The CDR3 length is 15 residues. The CDR3 nucleotides read TGTGCCAGCAGTGGATTAGGGGCCGGCAATCAGCCCCAGCATTTT. The encoded protein is CASSGLGAGNQPQHF.

This clonotype was counted many times. This sequence joins TRBV7-9 and TRBJ1-3; possibly TRBD1 for D (6 bases). Germline lookup yields CDR1 SEHNR and CDR2 FQNEAQ (reference sequence). V lost 1 base to trimming and J lost 8 bases, with 18 bases between them. This CDR3 region has 16 residues. The CDR3 nucleotides read TGTGCCAGCAGCTTAGTTCTGACAGGTTCTGTTCACACCATATATTTT. It is translated as CASSLVLTGSVHTIYF. The entire variable domain, with the rest obtained from reference TRBV7-9 and TRBJ1-3, is as follows: DTGVSQNPRHKITKRGQNVTFRCDPISEHNRLYWYRQTLGQGPEFLTYFQNEAQLEKSRLLSDRFSAERPKGSFSTLEIQRTEQGDSAMYLCASSLVLTGSVHTIYFGEGSWLTVV.

V usage is TRBV7-4 and J usage is TRBJ2-5, with D possibly matching TRBD2 (5 bases). Between the trimmed V and J ends, which lost 3 bases and 5 bases, there was a span of 13 bases. The CDR3 contains 14 residues. Per germline, CDR1 SGHVT and CDR2 SQSDAQ. This CDR3 is CASSFYSVSETQYF. The CDR3 nucleotides are TGTGCCAGCAGCTTTTATAGCGTATCGGAGACCCAGTACTTC.

This clonotype was seen a single time. The chain couples TRBV6-2 or TRBV6-3 to TRBJ1-5; D ambiguous. This CDR3 has 14 amino acids. The ends were cut back, 8 bases at V and 0 bases at J, with 11 bases in the middle. In germline, CDR1 is MNHEY, CDR2 SVGEGT. The DNA for the CDR3 is TGTGCCAGCCGGTGGAGGAATAGCAATCAGCCCCAGCATTTT. Translated, it gives CASRWRNSNQPQHF.

This clonotype was seen more than once but under ten times. The chain is built from TRBV11-2 and TRBJ2-2; 8 bases are shared with TRBD2. The CDR3 consists of 16 residues. CDR1 is SGHAT and CDR2 is FQNNGV in the germline V gene. V dropped 5 bases and J dropped 1; count of bases not matched to a gene: 6. The CDR3 protein is CASSRVAGKNTGELFF. Written as DNA, the CDR3 is TGTGCCAGCAGCCGTGTAGCGGGGAAGAACACCGGGGAGCTGTTTTTT.

The CDR3 DNA follows: TGCAGTGCTAGGCCCGCAAGTTCCTACGAGCAGTACTTC. This codes for CSARPASSYEQYF. This chain connects TRBV20-1 to TRBJ2-7, with D unresolved. The CDR3 totals 13 residues. Germline CDR1 is DFQATT and CDR2 is SNEGSKA (reference sequence). With 3 bases removed from V and 1 base from J, the gap between germline ends came to 10 bases.

Notes on this clonotype: The germline gene is not matched at one end of the junction; a read error may be the cause. The chain combines TRBV3-1 with TRBJ2-7; no firm D call. The CDR3 extends over 13 amino acids. The germline V gene has CDR1 LGHDT and CDR2 YNNKEL (reference sequence). CDR3 bases: TGTGCCAGCAGCCAAGGCGTTTTGCGGCTGATTTCCTTC. It codes for CASSQGVLRLISF.

This clonotype was detected many times. The V and J genes are TRBV7-6 and TRBJ2-1; D may be TRBD2 (6 bases). Trimming shortened V by 3 bases and J by 0 bases, and 15 bases separated the two germline ends. Germline CDR1 SGHVS, CDR2 FNYEAQ. There are 17 residues in the CDR3. The CDR3 spells CASSFGTGGSSYNEQFF. CDR3 DNA sequence: TGTGCCAGCAGCTTCGGGACCGGGGGAAGCTCCTACAATGAGCAGTTCTTC.

This clonotype was observed a handful of times. The V call is TRBV7-2, the J call TRBJ1-6, with D unresolved. Germline assignment: CDR1 SGHTA and CDR2 FQGNSA. V dropped 6 bases and J dropped 7 bases, with 16 bases sitting between them. The CDR3 runs 15 residues. CDR3 residues: CASSQKGWGNSPLHF. The CDR3 DNA sequence: TGTGCCAGCAGTCAAAAAGGGTGGGGAAATTCACCCCTCCACTTT.

This clonotype was seen a few times. This chain uses TRBV20-1 with TRBJ1-2, with TRBD1 as a possible D gene (5 bases). The CDR3 contains 13 residues. CDR1 and CDR2 from the germline V gene are DFQATT and SNEGSKA (reference sequence). Trimming took off 1 base at V and 3 bases at J, with 9 bases between the two ends. The CDR3 is CSARVSGHYGYTF. CDR3 in DNA: TGCAGTGCTAGAGTTTCAGGGCACTATGGCTACACCTTC.

The chain is built from TRBV19 and TRBJ1-2, with a weak D call TRBD1 (6 bases). V lost 3 bases and J 5 bases, leaving 16 bases between the germline ends. This CDR3 comprises 15 residues. The V gene's germline CDR1 is LNHDA and CDR2 SQIVND (reference sequence). This CDR3 reads CASSIPQGPVYGYTF. As DNA, the CDR3 is TGTGCCAGTAGTATCCCACAGGGACCGGTTTATGGCTACACCTTC.

In this sample, this clonotype turned up many times. The genes are TRBV7-2 and TRBJ2-4; 7 bases match TRBD2. This CDR3 is built from 17 residues. J was trimmed by 1 base and V by 1 base; bases with no gene match: 7. Germline V CDR1 and CDR2: SGHTA, FQGNSA. The CDR3: CASSLVSFGGAKNIQYF. CDR3 DNA: TGTGCCAGCAGCTTAGTTAGTTTCGGGGGGGCCAAAAACATTCAGTACTTC.

This clonotype was detected once. The chain is built from TRBV19 and TRBJ1-5, with 9 bases identical to TRBD1. CDR1 LNHDA and CDR2 SQIVND come from the germline V gene (reference sequence). J was trimmed by 4 bases and V by 5 bases; bases with no gene match: 6. CDR3 length equals 15 residues. The CDR3 is CASSGCGTGNQPQHF. The CDR3 DNA is TGTGCCAGTAGTGGGTGTGGGACAGGGAATCAGCCCCAGCATTTT.

This clonotype was counted only a few times. This chain joins TRBV7-9 and TRBJ2-3; D is perhaps TRBD2 (5 bases). Germline V gene lookup returns CDR1 SEHNR and CDR2 FQNEAQ (reference sequence). V gave up 3 bases and J gave up 0 bases, with 10 bases separating them. CDR3 length: 15 amino acids. Here the CDR3 reads CASSFTGISTDTQYF. CDR3 bases: TGTGCCAGCAGCTTTACCGGGATCAGCACAGATACGCAGTATTTT.

The sample holds a few counts of this clonotype. The V call is TRBV7-2, the J call TRBJ2-7; the D gene is possibly TRBD1 (8 bases). The CDR3 totals 17 residues. Germline lookup yields CDR1 SGHTA and CDR2 FQGNSA. V lost 5 bases and J 0 bases, leaving 20 bases between the germline ends. The CDR3 region is CASSGGDRKTYSYEQYF. The CDR3 nucleotides are TGTGCCAGCAGCGGGGGGGACAGGAAGACTTACTCCTACGAGCAGTACTTC.

V gene TRBV13 combines with J gene TRBJ1-1, with D possibly matching TRBD1 (5 bases). The CDR3 has 13 residues. V shed 5 bases and J shed 6 bases, with 13 bases lying between them. The germline V gene encodes CDR1 PRHDT and CDR2 FYEKMQ (reference sequence). As DNA, the CDR3 is TGTGCCAGCAGCGATGTCCGGGGCGCTGAAGCTTTCTTT. Its translation is CASSDVRGAEAFF.

The rearrangement uses TRBV7-9 and TRBJ1-1; 11 bases are a match to TRBD1. Germline V CDR1 and CDR2: SEHNR, FQNEAQ (reference sequence). The CDR3 is made up of 15 amino acids. V shed 5 bases and J 3 bases; nucleotides not matched to a gene: 5. CDR3 sequence reads: CASSPDRGLDTEAFF. CDR3 DNA: TGTGCCAGCAGCCCGGACAGGGGGCTGGACACTGAAGCTTTCTTT. The entire variable domain, with the rest obtained from reference TRBV7-9 and TRBJ1-1, is as follows: DTGVSQNPRHKITKRGQNVTFRCDPISEHNRLYWYRQTLGQGPEFLTYFQNEAQLEKSRLLSDRFSAERPKGSFSTLEIQRTEQGDSAMYLCASSPDRGLDTEAFFGQGTRLTVV.

V and J are TRBV7-2 and TRBJ2-2; D uncertain. Looked up from germline, CDR1 is SGHTA and CDR2 is FQGNSA. This CDR3 is built from 14 residues. V shed 1 base and J shed 7 bases, with 10 bases lying between them. The CDR3 sequence: CASSLELVGGELFF. Written as DNA, the CDR3 is TGTGCCAGCAGCTTAGAGCTGGTAGGCGGGGAGCTGTTTTTT. The whole variable domain, remainder taken from reference TRBV7-2 and TRBJ2-2, is GAGVSQSPSNKVTEKGKDVELRCDPISGHTALYWYRQSLGQGLEFLIYFQGNSAPDKSGLPSDRFSAERTGGSVSTLTIQRTQQEDSAVYLCASSLELVGGELFFGEGSRLTVL.

The chain combines TRBV20-1 with TRBJ1-6; D gene unclear. This CDR3 has 12 residues. The ends were cut back, 0 bases at V and 7 bases at J, with 4 bases in the middle. CDR1 and CDR2 (germline): DFQATT, SNEGSKA (reference sequence). The CDR3 reads CSARESNSPLHF. CDR3 DNA sequence: TGCAGTGCTAGAGAGTCGAATTCACCCCTCCACTTT.

This rearrangement joins TRBV9 to TRBJ1-6; D ambiguous. The CDR3 consists of 15 residues. Germline V CDR1 and CDR2: SGDLS, YYNGEE. V lost 0 bases and J lost 5, with 9 bases in between. The CDR3 nucleotides are TGTGCCAGCAGCGTAGAGGGCACGAATAATTCACCCCTCCACTTT. Translating it yields CASSVEGTNNSPLHF.

This clonotype showed up many times. The V call is TRBV7-6, the J call TRBJ1-1, with 7 bases matching TRBD1. CDR1 is SGHVS, CDR2 FNYEAQ, per germline. The CDR3 length is 13 residues. Germline trimming cut 5 bases from V and 10 bases from J; bases unmatched to any gene: 10. CDR3 DNA: TGTGCCAGCAGCCCGTGGACAGGTCGGGGAGCTTTCTTT. Its translation: CASSPWTGRGAFF.

V gene TRBV4-2 combines with J gene TRBJ1-6; no firm D call. V was trimmed by 0 bases and J by 0 bases, leaving 15 bases between them. Per germline, CDR1 LGHNA and CDR2 YNFKEQ. The length of the CDR3 is 19 residues. The chain's CDR3 is CASSQEWGTTSSYNSPLHF. The CDR3, as DNA: TGTGCCAGCAGCCAAGAATGGGGTACAACCAGCTCCTATAATTCACCCCTCCACTTT.

This chain joins TRBV28 and TRBJ2-2, with D perhaps matching TRBD2 (6 bases). The CDR3 runs to 16 residues. The germline V gene has CDR1 MDHEN and CDR2 SYDVKM. The ends were cut back, 2 bases at V and 2 bases at J, with 12 bases in the middle. The CDR3 DNA is TGTGCCAGCAGTTTAGGGGGGAATTTAAACACCGGGGAGCTGTTTTTT. This codes for CASSLGGNLNTGELFF.

The CDR3 is CASSTGQVAGELFF. The CDR3 DNA is TGTGCCAGCAGCACCGGACAGGTTGCCGGGGAGCTGTTTTTT. J is TRBJ2-2 and V is TRBV7-2, with 7 bases matching TRBD1. The CDR3 length is 14 residues. Germline trimming cut 5 bases from V and 6 bases from J; bases unmatched to any gene: 6. Germline CDR1 SGHTA, CDR2 FQGNSA.